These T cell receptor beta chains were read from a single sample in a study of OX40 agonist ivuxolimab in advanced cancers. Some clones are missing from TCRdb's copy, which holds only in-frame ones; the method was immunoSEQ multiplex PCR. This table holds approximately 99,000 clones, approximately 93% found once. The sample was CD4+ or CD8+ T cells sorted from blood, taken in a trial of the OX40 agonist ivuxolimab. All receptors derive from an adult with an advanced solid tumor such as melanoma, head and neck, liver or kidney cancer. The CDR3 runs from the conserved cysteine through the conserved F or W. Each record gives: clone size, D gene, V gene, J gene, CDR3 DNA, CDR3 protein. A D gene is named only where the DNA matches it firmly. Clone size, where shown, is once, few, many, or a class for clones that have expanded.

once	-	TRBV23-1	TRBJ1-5	TGCGCCAGCCAGGTGGCGAGCAATCAGCCCCAGCATTTT	CASQVASNQPQHF
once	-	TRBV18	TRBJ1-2	TGTGCCAGCTCATCAGACCGAGAATCGGGGGGCTACACCTTC	CASSSDRESGGYTF
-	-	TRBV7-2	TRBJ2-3	TGTGCCAGCAGCCGGATAGGGGATACGCAGTATTTT	CASSRIGDTQYF
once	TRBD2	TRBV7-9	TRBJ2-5	TGTGCCAGCAGCCACCGGACTAGCGGGGGGGAGACCCAGTACTTC	CASSHRTSGGETQYF
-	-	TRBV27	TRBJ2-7	TGTGCCAGCAGTATGAGGGAGCACTACGAGCAGTACTTC	CASSMREHYEQYF
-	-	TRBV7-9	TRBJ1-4	TGTGCCAGCAGCTTGCGGGGAACAACTAATGAAAAACTGTTTTTT	CASSLRGTTNEKLFF
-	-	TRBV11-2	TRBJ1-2	TGTGCCAGCTCTTACGCAATCCGGGGGTTTCACTATGGCTACACCTTC	CASSYAIRGFHYGYTF
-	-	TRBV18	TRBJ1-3	TGTGCCAGCTCACAGGGGCCAACAAACTGGGACACCATATATTTT	CASSQGPTNWDTIYF
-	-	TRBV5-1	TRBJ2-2	TGCGCCAGCAGCTTACTACAGGTGGCGAACACCGGGGAGCTGTTTTTT	CASSLLQVANTGELFF
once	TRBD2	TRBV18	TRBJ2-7	TGTGCCAGCTCACCTTCGACTAGCGGGGGGGTCTACGAGCAGTACTTC	CASSPSTSGGVYEQYF
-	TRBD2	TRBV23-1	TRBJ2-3	TGCGCCAGCTGCACGATATCGGGACTAGCGGGAGTGGGTCACATGCGGGATACGCAGTATTTT	CASCTISGLAGVGHMRDTQYF
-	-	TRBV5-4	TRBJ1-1	TGTGCCAGCAGCTTGGCGGGGAGCAGAGGGGCTTTCTTT	CASSLAGSRGAFF
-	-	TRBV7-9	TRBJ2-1	TGTGCCAGCAGCTTAAGCTTTCGGGAGACGCTGTTCTTC	CASSLSFRETLFF